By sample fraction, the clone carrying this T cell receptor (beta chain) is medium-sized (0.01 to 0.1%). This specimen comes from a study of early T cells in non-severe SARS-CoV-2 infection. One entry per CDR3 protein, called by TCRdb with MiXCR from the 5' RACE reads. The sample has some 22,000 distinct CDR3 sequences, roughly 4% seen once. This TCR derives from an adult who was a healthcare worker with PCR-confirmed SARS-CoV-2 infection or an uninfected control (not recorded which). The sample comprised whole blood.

As DNA, the CDR3 is TGTGCCAGCATTGTACAGGGGGGCGACACTGAAGCTTTCTTT. Translation: CASIVQGGDTEAFF. This rearrangement joins TRBV6-6 to TRBJ1-1; 8 positions match TRBD1. Germline V CDR1 and CDR2: MNHNY, SVGAGI (reference sequence). The CDR3 covers 14 residues. Trimming took 7 bases from V and 3 from J; bases not matched to a gene: 7.